This paragraph reports one TCR beta chain. Its matching antigen is unknown. These data originate in a study of T cell responses to AZD1222 COVID-19 vaccine. Background on the study: Samples with a second dose at about 4 or about 12 weeks were pooled together. General study points: Reportedly, close to half of spike-specific TCRs are directed against unmutated variant regions. Two AZD1222 doses significantly raised spike-specific TCR breadth and depth over controls.

TCRdb's table, derived via immunoSEQ multiplex PCR, lists solely in-frame clones and lacks some. The sample lists 130,000 to 150,000 clones; more than 85% were seen once. The germline V gene has CDR1 SGHVS and CDR2 FNYEAQ. Trimming pared 1 base from V and 0 bases from J, leaving 7 bases between. The CDR3 runs 15 residues. The chain couples TRBV7-6 to TRBJ2-1; D may be TRBD2 (6 bases). The receptor's source is an adult in good health. The starting material was peripheral blood, obtained on day 0 of AZD1222 vaccination. The CDR3 region has the DNA TGTGCCAGCAGCTTAGACGGGGGCTCCTACAATGAGCAGTTCTTC. This codes for CASSLDGGSYNEQFF.